The 19 T cell receptor beta chains below were found in one sample sequenced in a study of T-cell memory formation after mild COVID-19. TCRdb recomputed calls from the 5' RACE reads with MiXCR, one row per CDR3 protein. Of some 50,000 distinct CDR3 sequences detected, 10% to 15% appear once; the ten largest clones hold approximately 24%. The sequencing sample was made of PBMCs or a T cell subset sorted from them (not recorded which). The receptor set was obtained from a man between 18 and 29 years old who had mild COVID-19 (a few samples of this study predate the infection). Cell type and time point are not known.

The chain combines TRBV7-6 with TRBJ2-7, with 8 bases identical to TRBD2. The ends lost 5 bases at V and 3 bases at J; junction bases unmatched: 6. From germline, CDR1 is SGHVS and CDR2 FNYEAQ. The CDR3 contains 14 residues. The CDR3 is CASSPGGGLYEQYV. In DNA form, the CDR3 reads TGTGCCAGCAGCCCCGGGGGGGGGCTCTACGAGCAGTACGTC.

The chain carries TRBV7-8 and TRBJ1-2, with 9 positions matching TRBD1. CDR1 SGHVS and CDR2 FQNEAQ come from the germline V gene. The CDR3 covers 14 residues. Germline trimming cut 4 bases from V and 5 bases from J; bases unmatched to any gene: 5. The CDR3, as DNA: TGTGCCAGCAGCTCTACAGGGGGCGCGTATGGCTACACCTTC. Amino acid sequence: CASSSTGGAYGYTF.

The CDR3 bases are TGCAGTGCTAGGAGGGCCCACCTTAATTCACCCCTCCACTTT. Residues: CSARRAHLNSPLHF. The J gene is TRBJ1-6, the V gene TRBV20-1; no firm D call. CDR3 size: 14 residues. CDR1 and CDR2 from the germline V gene are DFQATT and SNEGSKA (reference sequence). V was trimmed by 3 bases and J by 6 bases, leaving 12 bases between them.

V and J are TRBV5-1 and TRBJ2-5; D is unresolved. V lost 4 bases to trimming and J lost 9 bases, with 13 bases between them. Germline CDR1 is SGHRS and CDR2 is YFSETQ. The CDR3 has 12 residues. The CDR3 DNA reads TGCGCCAGCAGCCTGCAGGAAGGGTCCCAGTACTTC. This gives the protein CASSLQEGSQYF.

The chain recombines TRBV5-1 with TRBJ2-6; D is unresolved. The V end lost 2 bases, the J end lost 0 bases, and 6 bases lay between the germline ends. This CDR3 spans 15 amino acids. From germline, CDR1 is SGHRS and CDR2 YFSETQ. CDR3 loop: CASSFGISGANVLTF. As DNA, the CDR3 is TGCGCCAGCAGCTTTGGAATCTCTGGGGCCAACGTCCTGACTTTC.

The chain couples TRBV6-5 to TRBJ1-5; D gene unclear. V shed 4 bases and J shed 0 bases, with 4 bases lying between them. The CDR3 loop spans 13 amino acids. Germline CDR1 and CDR2: MNHEY and SVGAGI. DNA of the CDR3: TGTGCCAGCAGTTCCTATAGCAATCAGCCCCAGCATTTT. Its translation is CASSSYSNQPQHF.

The chain carries TRBV9 and TRBJ2-7, with a possible D match to TRBD2 (6 bases). This CDR3 has 14 amino acids. From germline, CDR1 is SGDLS and CDR2 YYNGEE. Trimming left V 2 bases short and J 3 bases short, with 12 bases between. The CDR3 DNA sequence: TGTGCCAGCAGCGTCGGGGGAACCTACTACGAGCAGTACTTC. This translates into CASSVGGTYYEQYF.

The chain uses TRBV14 and TRBJ2-3; D is undetermined. The length of the CDR3 is 18 residues. The V end lost 0 bases, the J end lost 6 bases, and 22 bases lay between the germline ends. Germline CDR1 reads SGHDN; CDR2 reads FVKESK. The CDR3 DNA reads as TGTGCCAGCAGCCAAGATTCACCAGAGACGTGGGTTTATGATACGCAGTATTTT. Translated: CASSQDSPETWVYDTQYF.

This clonotype was seen only a few times. V is TRBV29-1 and J is TRBJ2-1; weak D call: TRBD1 (6 bases). V gave up 7 bases and J gave up 0 bases, with 10 bases separating them. The germline gives CDR1 SQVTM, CDR2 ANQGSEA. This CDR3 spans 13 amino acids. CDR3 bases: TGCAGCGGTTCGGGACACTCCTACAATGAGCAGTTCTTC. It translates to CSGSGHSYNEQFF.

This clonotype has more than one count but fewer than ten. The chain joins TRBV20-1 to TRBJ2-3, with D possibly TRBD1 on 6 matching bases. The V end lost 0 bases, the J end lost 6 bases, and 13 bases lay between the germline ends. The CDR3 contains 14 residues. The germline V gene encodes CDR1 DFQATT and CDR2 SNEGSKA (reference sequence). CDR3 sequence: CSAREDSEIDTQYF. The CDR3 coding sequence is TGCAGTGCTAGAGAGGACAGTGAAATTGATACGCAGTATTTT.

This clonotype turned up a few times. The gene calls are TRBV7-8 and TRBJ1-2; 7 positions agree with TRBD1. The CDR3 runs 12 residues. CDR1 SGHVS and CDR2 FQNEAQ come from the germline V gene. V shed 4 bases, J shed 7 bases, and the junction held 3 bases outside the gene matches. The CDR3 DNA reads as TGTGCCAGCAGCTCGTACAGGGGTGGCTACACCTTC. Protein sequence: CASSSYRGGYTF.

The table lists this clonotype with a few counts. This chain's CDR3 is CASSYPAGRWGTEAFF. The CDR3 nucleotides read TGTGCCAGCAGTTACCCCGCGGGGCGGTGGGGCACTGAAGCTTTCTTT. The chain joins TRBV6-5 to TRBJ1-1, with D tentatively TRBD1 (5 bases). The CDR3 length is 16 residues. V lost 2 bases to trimming and J lost 4 bases, with 17 bases between them. Per germline, CDR1 MNHEY and CDR2 SVGAGI.

This chain links TRBV27 with TRBJ1-4, with no clear D. V was clipped by 0 bases and J by 4 bases, with 9 bases between them. The CDR3 is made up of 15 amino acids. CDR1 and CDR2 (germline): MNHEY, SMNVEV (reference sequence). The CDR3 reads CASSLSPGFNEKLFF. In DNA, the CDR3 is TGTGCCAGCAGTTTATCGCCGGGATTTAATGAAAAACTGTTTTTT.

V and J are TRBV19 and TRBJ2-4, with unresolved D. V dropped 6 bases and J dropped 0 bases, with 15 bases sitting between them. CDR1 LNHDA and CDR2 SQIVND come from the germline V gene (reference sequence). The CDR3 loop spans 16 amino acids. The CDR3 region is CASSWRTKEAKNIQYF. For the CDR3, the DNA is TGTGCCAGTAGCTGGCGGACCAAGGAAGCCAAAAACATTCAGTACTTC. Complete variable domain (other parts from reference TRBV19 and TRBJ2-4): DGGITQSPKYLFRKEGQNVTLSCEQNLNHDAMYWYRQDPGQGLRLIYYSQIVNDFQKGDIAEGYSVSREKKESFPLTVTSAQKNPTAFYLCASSWRTKEAKNIQYFGAGTRLSVL.

V gene TRBV5-6 combines with J gene TRBJ2-3, with TRBD2 matching 14 bases. V trimming: 4 bases; J trimming: 6 bases; junction bases outside the gene matches: 7. The germline gives CDR1 SGHDT, CDR2 YYEEEE. This CDR3 has 16 amino acids. The CDR3 is CASSLRLAGGPDTQYF. The CDR3 DNA follows: TGTGCCAGCAGCCTCCGACTAGCGGGGGGGCCCGATACGCAGTATTTT. The full variable domain, with the rest looked up from reference TRBV5-6 and TRBJ2-3, is DAGVTQSPTHLIKTRGQQVTLRCSPKSGHDTVSWYQQALGQGPQFIFQYYEEEERQRGNFPDRFSGHQFPNYSSELNVNALLLGDSALYLCASSLRLAGGPDTQYFGPGTRLTVL.

The chain joins TRBV5-1 to TRBJ1-2; maybe TRBD1 (6 bases). V was pared by 0 bases and J by 10 bases, with 10 bases between. CDR3 length equals 12 residues. Germline V gene sequence: CDR1 SGHRS, CDR2 YFSETQ. The CDR3 DNA reads as TGCGCCAGCAGCTTGGGGGGGCGAGACTACACCTTC. It specifies CASSLGGRDYTF.

As DNA, the CDR3 is TGTGCCAGCAGACCGTGGGGGGGCACTCGCAATCAGCCCCAGCATTTT. It specifies CASRPWGGTRNQPQHF. This chain joins TRBV6-6 and TRBJ1-5; tentatively, D is TRBD1 (6 bases). Trimming cost V 6 bases and J 2 bases, with 17 bases left between them. This CDR3 spans 16 amino acids. Germline assignment: CDR1 MNHNY and CDR2 SVGAGI (reference sequence).

The sample holds many counts of this clonotype. The chain carries TRBV29-1 and TRBJ2-4; no reliable D call. This CDR3 contains 12 residues. Trimming removed 4 bases at V and 6 bases at J, with 10 bases between. Germline CDR1 reads SQVTM; CDR2 reads ANQGSEA. This CDR3 is CSVGLTGNIQYF. CDR3 bases: TGCAGCGTTGGATTAACTGGAAACATTCAGTACTTC.

This clonotype was recorded many times. The rearrangement links TRBV10-3 to TRBJ2-3; a weak D match, TRBD1 (6 bases). In germline, CDR1 is ENHRY, CDR2 SYGVKD. The CDR3 runs to 15 residues. Trimming left V 5 bases short and J 0 bases short, with 12 bases between. The CDR3 bases are TGTGCCATCAGTACTGGGACAACTAGCACAGATACGCAGTATTTT. Translating it yields CAISTGTTSTDTQYF.